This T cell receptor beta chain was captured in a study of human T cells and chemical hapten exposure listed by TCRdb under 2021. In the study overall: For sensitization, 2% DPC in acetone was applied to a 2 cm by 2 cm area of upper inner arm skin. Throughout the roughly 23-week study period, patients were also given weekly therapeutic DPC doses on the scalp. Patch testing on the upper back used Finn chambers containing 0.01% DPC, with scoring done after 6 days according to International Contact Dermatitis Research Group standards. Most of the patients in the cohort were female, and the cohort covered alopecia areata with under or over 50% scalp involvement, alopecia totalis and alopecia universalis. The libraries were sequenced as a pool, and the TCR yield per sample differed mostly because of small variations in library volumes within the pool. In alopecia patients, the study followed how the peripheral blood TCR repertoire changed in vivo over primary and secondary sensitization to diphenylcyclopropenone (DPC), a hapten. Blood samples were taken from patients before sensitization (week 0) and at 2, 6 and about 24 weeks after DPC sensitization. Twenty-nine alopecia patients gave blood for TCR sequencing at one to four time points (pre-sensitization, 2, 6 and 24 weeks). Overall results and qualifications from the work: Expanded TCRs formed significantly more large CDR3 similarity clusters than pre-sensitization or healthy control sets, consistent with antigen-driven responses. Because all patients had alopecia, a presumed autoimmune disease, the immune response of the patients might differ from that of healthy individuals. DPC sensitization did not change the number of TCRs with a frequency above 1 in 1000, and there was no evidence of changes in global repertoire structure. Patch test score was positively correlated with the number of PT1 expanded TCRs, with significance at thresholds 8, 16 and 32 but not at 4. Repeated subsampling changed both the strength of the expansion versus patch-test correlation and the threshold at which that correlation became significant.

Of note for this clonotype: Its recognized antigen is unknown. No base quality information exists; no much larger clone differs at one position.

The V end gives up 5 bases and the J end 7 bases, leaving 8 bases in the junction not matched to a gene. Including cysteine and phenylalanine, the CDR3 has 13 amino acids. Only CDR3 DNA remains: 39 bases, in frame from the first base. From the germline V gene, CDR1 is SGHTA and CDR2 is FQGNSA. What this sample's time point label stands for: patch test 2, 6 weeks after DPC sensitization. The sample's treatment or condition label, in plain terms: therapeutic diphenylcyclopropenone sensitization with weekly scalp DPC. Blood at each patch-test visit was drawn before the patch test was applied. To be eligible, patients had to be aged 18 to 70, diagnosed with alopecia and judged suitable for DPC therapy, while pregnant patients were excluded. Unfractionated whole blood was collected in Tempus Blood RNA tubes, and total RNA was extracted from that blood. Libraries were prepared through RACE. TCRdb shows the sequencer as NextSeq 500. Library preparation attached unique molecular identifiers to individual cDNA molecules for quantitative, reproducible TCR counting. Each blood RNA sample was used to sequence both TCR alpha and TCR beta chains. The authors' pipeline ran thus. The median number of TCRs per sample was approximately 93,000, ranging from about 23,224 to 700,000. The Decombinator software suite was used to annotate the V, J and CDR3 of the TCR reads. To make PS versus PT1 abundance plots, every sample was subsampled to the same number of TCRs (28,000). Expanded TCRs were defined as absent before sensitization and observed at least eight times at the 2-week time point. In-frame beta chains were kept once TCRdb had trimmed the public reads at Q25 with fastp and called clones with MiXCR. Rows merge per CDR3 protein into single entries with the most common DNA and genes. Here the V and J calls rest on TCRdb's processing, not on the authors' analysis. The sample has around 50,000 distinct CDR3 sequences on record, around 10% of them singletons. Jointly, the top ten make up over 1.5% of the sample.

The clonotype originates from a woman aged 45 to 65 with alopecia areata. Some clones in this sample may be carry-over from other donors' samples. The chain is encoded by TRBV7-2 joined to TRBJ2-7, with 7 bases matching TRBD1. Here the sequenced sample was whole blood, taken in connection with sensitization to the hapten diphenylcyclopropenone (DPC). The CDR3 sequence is CASSPRQGGEQYF. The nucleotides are TGTGCCAGCAGCCCTCGACAGGGCGGGGAGCAGTACTTC.